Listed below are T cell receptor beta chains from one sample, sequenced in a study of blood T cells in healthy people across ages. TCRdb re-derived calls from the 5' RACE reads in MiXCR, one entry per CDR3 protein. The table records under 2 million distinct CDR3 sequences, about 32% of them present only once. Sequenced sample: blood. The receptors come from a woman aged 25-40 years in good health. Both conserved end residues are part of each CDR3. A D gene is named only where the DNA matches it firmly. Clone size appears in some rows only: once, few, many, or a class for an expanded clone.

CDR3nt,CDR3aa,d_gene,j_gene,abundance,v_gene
TGTGCCAGTACCTATGGGAGCTCCTACGAGCAGTACTTC,CASTYGSSYEQYF,NA,TRBJ2-7,NA,TRBV6-2/TRBV6-3
TGTGCCAGCTCACCGAAAGCAGGGCGGGAAGATACGCAGTATTTT,CASSPKAGREDTQYF,NA,TRBJ2-3,few,TRBV18
TGTGCCAGCAGCCGGGGGCCCGGGACAACTCCTGACGAGCAGTACTTC,CASSRGPGTTPDEQYF,NA,TRBJ2-7,NA,TRBV7-2
TGTGCCAGCAGCGTAGGAGGAGTGTCGCCCCAGCATTTT,CASSVGGVSPQHF,NA,TRBJ1-5,NA,TRBV9
TGCGCCAGCAGCCTCCAGGCTAGCGGGGGGAACAATGAGCAGTTCTTC,CASSLQASGGNNEQFF,TRBD2,TRBJ2-1,NA,TRBV5-1
TGTGCCTGCAGCTTAGGACAGCTAAACAATGAGCAGTTCTTC,CACSLGQLNNEQFF,NA,TRBJ2-1,NA,TRBV11-2
TGTGCCAGCAGCTTCACTAGCGGGAGGCCTAGCACAGATACGCAGTATTTT,CASSFTSGRPSTDTQYF,TRBD2,TRBJ2-3,NA,TRBV5-6
TGTGCCAGCAGTGCGGGATATACAGATACGCAGTATTTT,CASSAGYTDTQYF,NA,TRBJ2-3,few,TRBV6-1
TGTGCCAGCAGGGCCCCCCAGGGGGGTGGTCAGCCCCAGCATTTT,CASRAPQGGGQPQHF,TRBD1,TRBJ1-5,NA,TRBV6-6
TGTGCCATCAAGATCGAACGTCCGAACACTGAAGCTTTCTTT,CAIKIERPNTEAFF,NA,TRBJ1-1,NA,TRBV10-3
TGTGCCAGCAGCCCAGGTGTCGGGGTAACCTACGAGCAGTACTTC,CASSPGVGVTYEQYF,NA,TRBJ2-7,few,TRBV16
TGTGCCAGCAGCGTGCCGACTAGCGGGAGGGCCTCCCCCTACAATGAGCAGTTCTTC,CASSVPTSGRASPYNEQFF,TRBD2,TRBJ2-1,NA,TRBV9
TGTGCCAGCAGCATCGACGGCCAAGAGACCCAGTACTTC,CASSIDGQETQYF,NA,TRBJ2-5,NA,TRBV12-1
TGTGCCAGCAGCGTAGCTAGGGGCGGGGAACAAGAGACCCAGTACTTC,CASSVARGGEQETQYF,NA,TRBJ2-5,NA,TRBV9
TGTGCCAGCAGCCCAGGGACAGGGAAGACCCAGTACTTC,CASSPGTGKTQYF,TRBD1,TRBJ2-5,NA,TRBV7-3
TGCAGCGTTATACGGGGGAAGAACACTGAAGCTTTCTTT,CSVIRGKNTEAFF,NA,TRBJ1-1,NA,TRBV29-1
TGCAGTGCCCCCCGGACAGCCGGCCGCGAGCAGTACTTC,CSAPRTAGREQYF,NA,TRBJ2-7,NA,TRBV20-1
TGTGCCAGCAGACGCCCGGGACTAGCGGGGGGGCAGGAGACCCAGTACTTC,CASRRPGLAGGQETQYF,TRBD2,TRBJ2-5,NA,TRBV6-6
TGTGCCAGCACCGCCGGTGACTACACACTAGAGGAGACCCAGTACTTC,CASTAGDYTLEETQYF,NA,TRBJ2-5,NA,TRBV28
TGCAGTGCTAGAGTGGCTAGCGGGAGCTTCAATGAGCAGTTCTTC,CSARVASGSFNEQFF,TRBD2,TRBJ2-1,NA,TRBV20-1
TGTGCCAGCAGCAAACGCAGAAGTAACTATGGCTACACCTTC,CASSKRRSNYGYTF,NA,TRBJ1-2,few,TRBV6-2/TRBV6-3
TGCGCCAGCAGCCAACCGCTAGCGGGAGTCCGCGAGCAGTACTTC,CASSQPLAGVREQYF,TRBD2,TRBJ2-7,many,TRBV4-1
TGTGCCAGCACTCCCTCGTTAGGCTCCTACGAGCAGTACTTC,CASTPSLGSYEQYF,NA,TRBJ2-7,NA,TRBV11-2
TGCGCCAGCAGCCAAGAATCCGTTAGGCATGAGCAGTTCTTC,CASSQESVRHEQFF,NA,TRBJ2-1,many,TRBV4-1
TGTGCCAGCAGCTTAGTGGCGGGGGCTCTCACAGATACGCAGTATTTT,CASSLVAGALTDTQYF,NA,TRBJ2-3,few,TRBV7-9
TGCAGTGCTAGAGATATGGACAGCCCGAATCAGCCCCAGCATTTT,CSARDMDSPNQPQHF,NA,TRBJ1-5,NA,TRBV20-1
TGTGCCATCAGTGAGACGGAGGGAACGCGCAACTATGGCTACACCTTC,CAISETEGTRNYGYTF,NA,TRBJ1-2,NA,TRBV10-3
TGTGCCAGCAGCGTCCCGGACAGGGCGGTCGGCGGGGAGCTGTTTTTT,CASSVPDRAVGGELFF,TRBD1,TRBJ2-2,NA,TRBV9
TGTGCCAGCAGCTTAACTCTAGCGGGACTAGCGGACTCCAATGAGCAGTACTTC,CASSLTLAGLADSNEQYF,TRBD2,TRBJ2-5,few,TRBV7-9
TGTGCCAGCAGCTCCCCGAGGGTGGCGGGAATACTCGCTGAGGCCAAAAACATTCAGTACTTC,CASSSPRVAGILAEAKNIQYF,NA,TRBJ2-4,NA,TRBV13
TGCAGTGCTCTCTATAGGGGCGGAAGCTCCTACAATGAGCAGTTCTTC,CSALYRGGSSYNEQFF,NA,TRBJ2-1,few,TRBV20-1
TGCGCCAGCAGCTTGGCAGCAGAGGGAGGCTACACCTTC,CASSLAAEGGYTF,NA,TRBJ1-2,few,TRBV5-1
TGTGCCAGCAGTGAAAGAGCGGGGCCGACTAGCGGGGGTAACACCGGGGAGCTGTTTTTT,CASSERAGPTSGGNTGELFF,TRBD2,TRBJ2-2,NA,TRBV6-1
TGTGCCAGCAATTCCCCAGGCCCAACAGAGGGTAATTCACCCCTCCACTTT,CASNSPGPTEGNSPLHF,NA,TRBJ1-6,few,TRBV6-6
TGCAGGGTCGGAGGACAGGGCGGCAATGAGCAGTTCTTC,CRVGGQGGNEQFF,TRBD1,TRBJ2-1,many,TRBV29-1
TGTGCCAGCAGCCAAGATATACAGAGCTCCTACAATGAGCAGTTCTTC,CASSQDIQSSYNEQFF,NA,TRBJ2-1,NA,TRBV4-2
TGCAGTGCTTTATTAGCGGGGGGGCGGGGCACAGATACGCAGTATTTT,CSALLAGGRGTDTQYF,TRBD2,TRBJ2-3,NA,TRBV20-1
TGTGCCAGCAGCTTGGGGGGTAGCTCCTACGAGAAGTACTTC,CASSLGGSSYEKYF,NA,TRBJ2-7,NA,TRBV5-5
TGTGCCAGTAGTCCTTGGACCCAGGAAGATACGCAGTATTTT,CASSPWTQEDTQYF,NA,TRBJ2-3,few,TRBV19
TGTGCCAGCAGCCGTAAGACAGGTTACAATGAGCAGTTCTTC,CASSRKTGYNEQFF,NA,TRBJ2-1,many,TRBV7-2
TGTGCCAGCAGCCCCCTCCGACTAGCGGGGGGCATCAGCTCCTACGAGCAGTACTTC,CASSPLRLAGGISSYEQYF,TRBD2,TRBJ2-7,NA,TRBV6-1
TGTGCCAGCAGCGTAGGCGAGGGCTTCTGGTATGGCTACACCTTC,CASSVGEGFWYGYTF,NA,TRBJ1-2,NA,TRBV9
TGTGCCAGCAGTATGCGACTAGCGGGGATTACCTACAATGAGCAGTTCTTC,CASSMRLAGITYNEQFF,TRBD2,TRBJ2-1,NA,TRBV6-2/TRBV6-3
TGCAGCGTAGGGAAAGAGCAGGGGAAAGAGACCCTGTACTTC,CSVGKEQGKETLYF,NA,TRBJ2-5,NA,TRBV29-1
TGTGCCAGTACCCCAGACAGGGGGGGCTATGGCTACACCTTC,CASTPDRGGYGYTF,TRBD1,TRBJ1-2,NA,TRBV19
TGTGCCAGCAACGAACAGGGTTCCCGATCCTATAACTATGGCTACACCTTC,CASNEQGSRSYNYGYTF,NA,TRBJ1-2,NA,TRBV27
TGTGCCAGCGCACAGACCGGGAAGCATGAGCAGTTCTTC,CASAQTGKHEQFF,NA,TRBJ2-1,few,TRBV2
TGCGCCAGCATCCCGACAGGGGGGTCGACTGAAGCTTTCTTT,CASIPTGGSTEAFF,TRBD1,TRBJ1-1,NA,TRBV5-1
TGTACCAGCAGTCCCCCCGGGGGGGTCTACGAGCAGTACTTC,CTSSPPGGVYEQYF,TRBD2,TRBJ2-7,NA,TRBV12-3/TRBV12-4
TGTGCCGGCAGTTTATCAGGGACTAGCGAGGAGACCCAGTACTTC,CAGSLSGTSEETQYF,TRBD2,TRBJ2-5,NA,TRBV27